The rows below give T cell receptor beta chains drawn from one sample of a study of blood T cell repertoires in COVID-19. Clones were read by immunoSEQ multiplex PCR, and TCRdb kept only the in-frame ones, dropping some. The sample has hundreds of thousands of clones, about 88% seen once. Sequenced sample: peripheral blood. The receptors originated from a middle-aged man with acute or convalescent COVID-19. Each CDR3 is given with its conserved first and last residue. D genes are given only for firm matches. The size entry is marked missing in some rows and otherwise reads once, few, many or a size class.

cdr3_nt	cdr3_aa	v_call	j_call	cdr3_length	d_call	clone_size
TGTGCCACCAGCAGCAGGCTAGCGGGGGGAGACATTCAGTACTTC	CATSSRLAGGDIQYF	TRBV15	TRBJ2-4	15	TRBD2	NA
TGTGCCAGCAACCAATTAACAGGGACAAATGAAAAACTGTTTTTT	CASNQLTGTNEKLFF	TRBV6-5	TRBJ1-4	15	NA	NA
TGTGCCATCAGTGAGGCTTCCTGGGGGGGGGATCAGCCCCAGCATTTT	CAISEASWGGDQPQHF	TRBV10-3	TRBJ1-5	16	NA	NA
TGTGCCATCAGTGAGCTAGCGGGGGGCCCTCAGTTCTTC	CAISELAGGPQFF	TRBV10-3	TRBJ2-1	13	TRBD2	NA
TGTGCCATCGGGGGGACAGGGAACACCGGGGAGCTGTTTTTT	CAIGGTGNTGELFF	TRBV10-3	TRBJ2-2	14	TRBD1	NA
TGTGCCACCAGTGAGAGGGGGACAGGGGGCTCCTACAATGAGCAGTTCTTC	CATSERGTGGSYNEQFF	TRBV24-1	TRBJ2-1	17	TRBD1	NA
TGTGCCAGCAGCTTGGGTGGACAGGGGAGACATGGCTACACCTTC	CASSLGGQGRHGYTF	TRBV7-2	TRBJ1-2	15	TRBD1	NA
TGTGCCAGCAGTTACTCGAGACTACCTTACAATGAGCAGTTCTTC	CASSYSRLPYNEQFF	TRBV6-2/TRBV6-3	TRBJ2-1	15	NA	NA
TGTGCCAGTAGTATACAGGGCCCAGAGACTGAAGCTTTCTTT	CASSIQGPETEAFF	TRBV19	TRBJ1-1	14	NA	NA
TGTGCCAGAACGCGGACTAGCGGGGCCCACAATGAGCAGTTCTTC	CARTRTSGAHNEQFF	TRBV7-5	TRBJ2-1	15	NA	NA
TGTGCCAGCAGCTCCAACTCCGGGGCAACTAATGAAAAACTGTTTTTT	CASSSNSGATNEKLFF	TRBV7-9	TRBJ1-4	16	NA	few
TGTGCCAGCAGTGAAGCCGTACAGGGAACTGGAAACACCATATATTTT	CASSEAVQGTGNTIYF	TRBV2	TRBJ1-3	16	NA	NA
TGTGCCTGGAGTGCCGGACGGGGGATCGGGGAGCAGTACTTC	CAWSAGRGIGEQYF	TRBV30	TRBJ2-7	14	NA	NA
TGTGCCAGCAGCCAAGAGTTGGGACAAGGGGACAATCAGCCCCAGCATTTT	CASSQELGQGDNQPQHF	TRBV4-2	TRBJ1-5	17	NA	NA
TGTGCCATCAGTGTTTGGGGGCTCAGAGAGACCCAGTACTTC	CAISVWGLRETQYF	TRBV10-3	TRBJ2-5	14	NA	NA
TGTGCCAGCAAGGTTGGAGAATATAATTCACCCCTCCACTTT	CASKVGEYNSPLHF	TRBV13	TRBJ1-6	14	NA	NA
TGTGCCAGCAAAGACACCATGAATTCACCCCTCCACTTT	CASKDTMNSPLHF	TRBV6-5	TRBJ1-6	13	NA	NA
TGTGCCAGCTCACTACTCGACAAGGTGTACAATGAGCAGTTCTTC	CASSLLDKVYNEQFF	TRBV18	TRBJ2-1	15	NA	NA
TGTGCCAGCAGCTTAAGCGGGACAGGGGGTACTGAAGCTTTCTTT	CASSLSGTGGTEAFF	TRBV7-9	TRBJ1-1	15	TRBD1	NA
TGTGCCAGCTCACCACCGGGACAGGGGGCTTGGGAGCAGTACTTC	CASSPPGQGAWEQYF	TRBV18	TRBJ2-7	15	TRBD1	NA
TGTGCCATCAGTGCGGGGATAGCGGGAGTCGGCCGGGGTGAGCAGTACTTC	CAISAGIAGVGRGEQYF	TRBV10-3	TRBJ2-7	17	TRBD2	NA
TGTGCCAGCAGTTACTCGATTGAGTCTGGAAACACCATATATTTT	CASSYSIESGNTIYF	TRBV6-5	TRBJ1-3	15	NA	NA
TGTGCCAGCAGTTTACTACTAGCGGGGGGGCCTACCGGGGAGCTGTTTTTT	CASSLLLAGGPTGELFF	TRBV27	TRBJ2-2	17	TRBD2	NA
TGTGCCAGCAGCCCGACAGGGGGCGCGAGCCAGCCCCAGCATTTT	CASSPTGGASQPQHF	TRBV6-5	TRBJ1-5	15	TRBD1	NA
TGCGCCAGCAGCTTGGTAGGCGGGGATTACGAGCAGTACTTC	CASSLVGGDYEQYF	TRBV5-1	TRBJ2-7	14	NA	NA
TGTGCCAGCAGATCTCCGTCCTACAGCTCTGGGGCCAACGTCCTGACTTTC	CASRSPSYSSGANVLTF	TRBV27	TRBJ2-6	17	NA	NA
TGTGCCTGGAAACAGGGGGCTGGAAACACCATATATTTT	CAWKQGAGNTIYF	TRBV30	TRBJ1-3	13	TRBD1	NA
TGTGCCACCAGTGGGTCCAGCTCTGGAAACACCATATATTTT	CATSGSSSGNTIYF	TRBV24-1	TRBJ1-3	14	NA	NA
TGCAGCGTTGGCCCCGAGGCAGGGAGGGACTCCTACGAGCAGTACTTC	CSVGPEAGRDSYEQYF	TRBV29-1	TRBJ2-7	16	TRBD2	NA
TGTGCCTGGGTTCCGGGATACAACTATGGCTACACCTTC	CAWVPGYNYGYTF	TRBV30	TRBJ1-2	13	NA	NA
TGTGCCAGCAGTGAGTACGGCGGGAGGGCGTACTGGTTGAACACCGGGGAGCTGTTTTTT	CASSEYGGRAYWLNTGELFF	TRBV28	TRBJ2-2	20	TRBD2	NA
TGTGCCAGCAGCCCCCTAGCGGACCACTCCTACAATGAGCAGTTCTTC	CASSPLADHSYNEQFF	TRBV5-6	TRBJ2-1	16	TRBD2	NA
TGCGCCAGCAGCCAATTGCGCATGAACACTGAAGCTTTCTTT	CASSQLRMNTEAFF	TRBV4-1	TRBJ1-1	14	NA	NA
TGTGCCAGCAGTTTATTCCGTCGGGAGCAGTACTTC	CASSLFRREQYF	TRBV28	TRBJ2-7	12	NA	NA
TGTGCCTGGAGCAGGAACCCCTACGAGCAGTACTTC	CAWSRNPYEQYF	TRBV30	TRBJ2-7	12	NA	few
TGTGCCAGCAGTCAGGCCGGGACAGCGAACACCGGGGAGCTGTTTTTT	CASSQAGTANTGELFF	TRBV2	TRBJ2-2	16	TRBD1	NA
TGTGCCAGCTCACCTAGCGGGAGTTTGGACAATGAGCAGTTCTTC	CASSPSGSLDNEQFF	TRBV18	TRBJ2-1	15	TRBD2	NA
TGTGCCAGCAGCTTAGCGCTCTCGCGCCAAGAGACCCAGTACTTC	CASSLALSRQETQYF	TRBV11-1	TRBJ2-5	15	NA	NA
TGTGCCAGCAGCCAAGGTACGGGACTTTCTAAGTTCTTC	CASSQGTGLSKFF	TRBV3-1/TRBV3-2	TRBJ2-1	13	NA	NA
TGTGCCAGCAGTCTCAGACAGGCCCAAGAGACCCAGTACTTC	CASSLRQAQETQYF	TRBV2	TRBJ2-5	14	NA	NA
TGTGCCAGCAGCCCTCTAGAGAGGGGGTATAGCAATCAGCCCCAGCATTTT	CASSPLERGYSNQPQHF	TRBV2	TRBJ1-5	17	NA	once
TGTGCCAGCAGCCCGTACTTGGGGGGGACAGGGAACTATGGCTACACCTTC	CASSPYLGGTGNYGYTF	TRBV7-8	TRBJ1-2	17	TRBD1	NA
TGTGCCAGCAGGGTCTTGAGAGCGGGACCCACAGATACGCAGTATTTT	CASRVLRAGPTDTQYF	TRBV3-1/TRBV3-2	TRBJ2-3	16	TRBD2	NA
TGTGCCAGTAGTCAAGGTTTCGGGGAGGTGAGCAATCAGCCCCAGCATTTT	CASSQGFGEVSNQPQHF	TRBV19	TRBJ1-5	17	NA	NA
TGTGCCAGCAGGAGGACTAGCGGGGGAGAGGATACGCAGTATTTT	CASRRTSGGEDTQYF	TRBV2	TRBJ2-3	15	TRBD2	NA
TGTGCCATCAGCGGACAGGGTTTTGGAAACACCATATATTTT	CAISGQGFGNTIYF	TRBV10-3	TRBJ1-3	14	TRBD1	few
TGCGCCAGCAGCTCGGACAGGGGCGGGAACTATGGCTACACCTTC	CASSSDRGGNYGYTF	TRBV5-1	TRBJ1-2	15	TRBD1	NA
TGTGCCAGCAGCGAACAGGTTAACTCTGGGGCCAACGTCCTGACTTTC	CASSEQVNSGANVLTF	TRBV9	TRBJ2-6	16	NA	NA
TGTGCCAGCAGTTACGATCAGGGGGCCTCAGGAAACACCATATATTTT	CASSYDQGASGNTIYF	TRBV6-2/TRBV6-3	TRBJ1-3	16	TRBD1	once
TGCAGTGCTATCTCCAGAAATGAGCAGTTCTTC	CSAISRNEQFF	TRBV20-1	TRBJ2-1	11	NA	NA